This T cell receptor beta chain was sequenced during a study of blood T cell repertoires in COVID-19. Categorization into cohorts depended on clinical history that participants reported. The assay was immunoSEQ multiplex PCR, and TCRdb's table has in-frame clones only and misses some. This sample carries approximately 280,000 clones, about nine tenths of them seen once, and the ten largest clones take more than 1.5%. The V and J ends lost 2 bases and 7 bases respectively, with 19 bases between them. Germline V lookup: CDR1 SGHRS, CDR2 YFSETQ. The CDR3 sequence is 16 residues long. The sequencing sample was made of PBMCs or T cells enriched from blood (not recorded which). This TCR was sampled from a woman between 55 and 75 years old who had recovered from COVID-19. This rearrangement joins TRBV5-1 to TRBJ2-4; D might be TRBD1 (6 bases). In DNA form, the CDR3 reads TGCGCCAGCAGCTTAGAACCGGGACAAAGGGGTAACATTCAGTACTTC. This gives the protein CASSLEPGQRGNIQYF.